The T cell receptor beta chain under discussion was sequenced for a study of OX40 agonist ivuxolimab in advanced cancers. For the study in its entirety: The costimulatory receptor OX40 (CD134) was targeted by ivuxolimab, a fully human IgG2 agonistic monoclonal antibody. Intravenous ivuxolimab was administered to patients every 2 weeks at six dose levels: 0.01, 0.1, 0.3, 1.5, 3 and 10 mg/kg. Of the 50 to 55 patients in dose escalation, about 20 had hepatocellular carcinoma, around 15 had melanoma, 9 had renal cell carcinoma and 9 had head and neck cancer. The dose-escalation cohort was over 70% male with a mean age of 60 years, ranging from roughly 20 to 85. Prior anti-PD-1, anti-PD-L1 or anti-CTLA-4 therapy was permitted, and 40% of dose-escalation patients had received checkpoint inhibitors. Three dose-escalation patients achieved partial responses, one with hepatocellular carcinoma and two with cutaneous melanoma. The point of sequencing TCRbeta in the periphery was to test whether ivuxolimab changed TCR sequence diversity and drove clonal T-cell expansion. The monotherapy dose-escalation portion (N ≈ 52 patients) of the phase I ivuxolimab trial is reported in the paper.

The CDR3 contains 13 residues, cysteine and phenylalanine counted. The only DNA kept is the CDR3, 39 bases in frame from the first base. V has 6 bases trimmed and J has 8 bases trimmed; junction bases matching no gene number 9. As encoded in the germline V gene, CDR1 is SQVTM while CDR2 is ANQGSEA. For sequencing of the TCRbeta CDR3 region, genomic DNA was extracted from the sorted cells. The immunoSEQ Assay was used for sequencing of TCRbeta CDR3 regions. Held by TCRdb, this immuneACCESS table contains in-frame sequences only and omits some clones. Under half of the omission traces to an unresolved V gene where checked; the cause of the rest is unknown. The sample contains about 57,000 clones, around 81% of them found a single time. Around 4.5% of the sample rests with the top ten. Comments on this clone: Its antigen remains unidentified. No base-level quality is on record; no much larger clone is a single base apart.

The trial excluded patients who had a history of autoimmune disease or who were on systemic immunosuppression. Peripheral blood for TCR sequencing was drawn from every dose cohort at baseline, at cycle 4 day 1 and at cycle 7 day 1. The samples were drawn from a first-in-human, open-label, multicenter phase I dose-escalation trial of ivuxolimab. Adults with locally advanced or metastatic head and neck squamous cell, hepatocellular, melanoma or renal cell carcinoma were enrolled in the trial. Before TCR sequencing, CD4+ and CD8+ T cells were separately sorted from peripheral blood. Study-level results and caveats: After ivuxolimab, expanded clones were on average more numerous among CD8+ T cells than among CD4+ T cells. Low levels of normalized T-cell clonal expansion were also shown by some nonresponding patients. At doses of 0.1 to 3.0 mg/kg, clonal expansion of both CD4+ and CD8+ T cells in blood was seen between baseline and week 6. Partial responders in the 0.1-3.0 mg/kg groups had among the lowest normalized peripheral clonal expansion, especially among CD8+ T cells. Antigen specificity was not determined for the clonally expanded peripheral T cells.

This sequence uses TRBV29-1 and TRBJ2-1, with 8 central nucleotides matching TRBD1. Sample: CD4+ or CD8+ T cells sorted from blood, taken in a trial of the OX40 agonist ivuxolimab. The receptor comes from an adult with an advanced solid tumor such as melanoma, head and neck, liver or kidney cancer. CDR3 sequence: CSVEAGGLDEQFF. The DNA sequence is TGCAGCGTAGAGGCAGGGGGCTTGGATGAGCAGTTCTTC.